One T cell receptor beta chain is described in this entry. The target antigen is unknown. The data were taken from a study of T-cell reconstitution after alpha-beta-depleted transplantation in children. Overall study results and limits: Hyperexpanded clones declined; after one year, newly produced T cells mostly supplied diversity.

This CDR3 comprises 14 residues. V lost 4 bases and J lost 5, with 15 bases in between. Germline V gene data show CDR1 as SGHRS and CDR2 as YFSETQ. Using unique molecular identifiers, the investigators prepared the TCRbeta library. From the PCR reads, TCRdb called clonotypes with MiXCR, one entry per CDR3 protein. Here the sample spans around 700,000 distinct CDR3 sequences, 13% being singletons. The sample consisted of PBMCs, taken before TCRalphabeta/CD19-depleted stem cell transplant. This TCR was sampled from a girl aged 2-10 years with congenital amegakaryocytic thrombocytopenia, due to receive a stem cell transplant. This chain uses TRBV5-1 with TRBJ2-5; D is ambiguous. Written as DNA, the CDR3 is TGCGCCAGCAGCATAATGACGGAGACCGAGACCCAGTACTTC. Residues: CASSIMTETETQYF.